Sequencing of this T cell receptor (beta chain) was carried out in a study of cytomegalovirus exposure and HLA in healthy donors. Study-wide findings and caveats: A later analysis found that most CMV-associated TCR beta chains appeared HLA-restricted.

Trimming took 0 bases from V and 5 from J; bases not matched to a gene: 4. Germline V CDR1 and CDR2: MRHNA, SNTAGT. The CDR3 covers 16 residues. This clone was detected only a few times. The antigen is not known. The PCR had 60 Vbeta and 13 Jbeta primers. The table came from immunoSEQ multiplex PCR; TCRdb's copy has only in-frame clones and leaves some out. The sample has about 150,000 clones; around two thirds are singletons. Input material: PBMCs. This sequence originates from a male donor in good health and CMV-seronegative. The chain links TRBV6-4 to TRBJ2-4, with TRBD2 identical over 10 bases. The CDR3 reads CASSDSASGGENIQYF. Written as DNA, the CDR3 is TGTGCCAGCAGTGACTCTGCCAGCGGGGGGGAAAACATTCAGTACTTC.